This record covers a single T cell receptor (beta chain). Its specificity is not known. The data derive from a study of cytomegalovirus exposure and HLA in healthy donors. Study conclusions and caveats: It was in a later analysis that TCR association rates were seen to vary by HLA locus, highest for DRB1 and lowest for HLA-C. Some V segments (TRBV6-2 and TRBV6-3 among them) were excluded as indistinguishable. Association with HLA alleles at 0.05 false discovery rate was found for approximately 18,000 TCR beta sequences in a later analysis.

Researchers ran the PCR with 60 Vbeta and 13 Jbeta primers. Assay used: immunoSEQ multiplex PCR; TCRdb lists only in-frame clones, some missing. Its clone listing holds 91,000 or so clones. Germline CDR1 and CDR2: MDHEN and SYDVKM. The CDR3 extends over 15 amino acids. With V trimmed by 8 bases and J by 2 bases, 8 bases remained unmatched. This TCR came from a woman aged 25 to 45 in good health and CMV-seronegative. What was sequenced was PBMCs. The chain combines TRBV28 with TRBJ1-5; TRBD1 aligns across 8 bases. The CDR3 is CASLAGQGGNQPQHF. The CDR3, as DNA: TGTGCCAGCCTTGCCGGACAGGGCGGCAATCAGCCCCAGCATTTT. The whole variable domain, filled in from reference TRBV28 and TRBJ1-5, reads DVKVTQSSRYLVKRTGEKVFLECVQDMDHENMFWYRQDPGLGLRLIYFSYDVKMKEKGDIPEGYSVSREKKERFSLILESASTNQTSMYLCASLAGQGGNQPQHFGDGTRLSIL.